The TCR beta chain under discussion was sequenced for a study of blood T cell repertoires in COVID-19. Study at large: COVID-19 samples collected from the United States, Italy and Spain covered acute and convalescent phases.

Individuals drawn from approximately 26 US areas were roughly 18 to 89 years old. For recovered donors of Cohort 3, there were two negative PCRs, clearance, or symptom resolution. Authors' analysis steps: Reference gene primers were amplified, and this amplification served to estimate nucleated cell counts. The method was immunoSEQ multiplex PCR; TCRdb's version includes in-frame clones alone and lacks a portion of them. V, J and clone size derive from that table, while D and trimming were established from the DNA sequence. Among around 300,000 clones, over 70% were seen once, and the ten largest hold about 4.7%. Germline values: CDR1 KGHSH, CDR2 LQKENI. The CDR3 covers 16 residues. The V end lost 2 bases, the J end lost 7 bases, and 18 bases lay between the germline ends.

The chain combines TRBV18 with TRBJ1-5; no firm D call. The material sequenced was PBMCs or T cells enriched from blood (not recorded which). This receptor was identified in a man under 40 who had recovered from COVID-19. The CDR3 coding sequence is TGTGCCAGCTCACCAGATAGAGACATCTCGGGGCAGCCCCAGCATTTT. Protein: CASSPDRDISGQPQHF. The full variable domain, with the rest looked up from reference TRBV18 and TRBJ1-5, is NAGVMQNPRHLVRRRGQEARLRCSPMKGHSHVYWYRQLPEEGLKFMVYLQKENIIDESGMPKERFSAEFPKEGPSILRIQQVVRGDSAAYFCASSPDRDISGQPQHFGDGTRLSIL.